This T cell receptor (beta chain) appears in the sequencing data of a study of blood T cells in healthy people across ages. At the level of the study: About one barcoded beta molecule per two T cells was captured by template switching.

Combining a sample-barcoded 5' primer with a J-beta primer mix, a second PCR ran for about 7 to 11 cycles. TCRdb independently ran MiXCR on the 5' RACE reads; one entry per CDR3 protein. Among roughly 1,500,000 distinct CDR3 sequences listed, 30% to 40% were seen once. This clonotype has at least ten counts. Antigen specificity is unknown. The CDR3 is 15 residues long. Germline CDR1 reads SGHRS; CDR2 reads YFSETQ. V lost 0 bases and J lost 5, with 13 bases in between. General observations from the study: As naive T cell percentage varied, TCR beta diversity correlated strongly with it. Because donor CMV status was unknown, expanded clonotype changes were possibly confounded.

Source material: blood. This receptor was taken from a woman in her 30s in good health. The V call is TRBV5-1, the J call TRBJ2-3; maybe TRBD1 (5 bases). The CDR3 spells CASSLGTRRGDTQYF. CDR3 in DNA: TGCGCCAGCAGCTTGGGGACACGGAGAGGAGATACGCAGTATTTT.